These 20 T cell receptor beta chains share one sample of origin, sequenced in a study of blood T cell repertoires in COVID-19. Sequencing was performed with immunoSEQ multiplex PCR; in TCRdb, only in-frame clones are kept and a portion is missing. The sample lists around 170,000 clones, approximately 88% occurring once. The sequenced sample consisted of PBMCs or T cells enriched from blood (not recorded which). These receptors were collected from a woman younger than 30 who had recovered from COVID-19.

The rearrangement joins TRBV7-2 to TRBJ1-5, with 8 bases identical to TRBD1. J was trimmed by 3 bases and V by 11 bases; bases with no gene match: 15. The germline V gene has CDR1 SGHTA and CDR2 FQGNSA. The length of the CDR3 is 16 residues. The CDR3, as DNA: TGTGCCTCCAGGGGGCAGCCAACCGCGAACAATCAGCCCCAGCATTTT. Its translation is CASRGQPTANNQPQHF.

Only one count was recorded for this clone. The chain joins TRBV4-2 to TRBJ1-4; 7 nucleotides agree with TRBD1. This CDR3 has 17 residues. V trimming: 4 bases; J trimming: 3 bases; junction bases outside the gene matches: 11. From germline, CDR1 is LGHNA and CDR2 YNFKEQ. The CDR3, as DNA: TGTGCCAGCAGCCTCGGGACAGACACCCATCCTAATGAAAAACTGTTTTTT. Translation: CASSLGTDTHPNEKLFF.

The chain carries TRBV28 and TRBJ2-1, with D unresolved. Germline V gene lookup returns CDR1 MDHEN and CDR2 SYDVKM. Trimming removed 2 bases at V and 7 bases at J, with 12 bases between. CDR3 length: 14 amino acids. CDR3 protein: CASSLLAALNEQFF. DNA of the CDR3: TGTGCCAGCAGTTTACTGGCGGCCCTTAATGAGCAGTTCTTC.

A remark on this clone: One base away lies a much larger clone, so this may be a sequencing read error. The sample carries other DNA sequences with the same CDR3. The V gene is TRBV2, the J gene TRBJ2-1; D ambiguous. CDR1 SNHLY and CDR2 FYNNEI come from the germline V gene. The CDR3 has 13 residues. The CDR3 DNA reads as TGCGCCAGCAAATCAGACAAATACAATGAGCAGTTCTTC. Protein product: CASKSDKYNEQFF.

V and J are TRBV21-1 and TRBJ2-6; TRBD2, the table's D call, was not compared with the DNA. TRBV21-1 is flagged as a pseudogene. CDR3 length: 16 amino acids. The CDR3 nucleotides read TGTGCCAGCAGCCTAAAGGAGGTGGCTGGGGCCAACGTCCTGACTTTC. This sequence encodes CASSLKEVAGANVLTF.

The V gene is TRBV28, the J gene TRBJ1-5; D perhaps matches TRBD1 (5 bases). The CDR3 has 12 residues. Between the trimmed V and J ends, which lost 6 bases and 6 bases, there was a span of 9 bases. Germline V gene data show CDR1 as MDHEN and CDR2 as SYDVKM. CDR3 protein: CASRTDGQPQHF. The CDR3 coding sequence is TGTGCCAGCAGGACAGACGGTCAGCCCCAGCATTTT.

CDR3 sequence reads: CASSYDNGRNYEQYF. The DNA for the CDR3 is TGTGCCAGCAGTTACGACAACGGCAGGAACTACGAGCAGTACTTC. The chain combines TRBV6-5 with TRBJ2-7, with unresolved D. This CDR3 region has 15 residues. Trimming removed 2 bases at V and 3 bases at J, with 14 bases between. The germline V gene has CDR1 MNHEY and CDR2 SVGAGI.

V gene TRBV9 combines with J gene TRBJ1-3; D not certain. The CDR3 runs 17 residues. Looked up from germline, CDR1 is SGDLS and CDR2 is YYNGEE. Trimming took 0 bases from V and 0 from J, leaving 13 bases between them. The CDR3 nucleotides are TGTGCCAGCAGCGTAGGGGGAGGAAGCCGCTCTGGAAACACCATATATTTT. Encoded protein: CASSVGGGSRSGNTIYF.

V gene TRBV9 combines with J gene TRBJ2-1, with 11 positions matching TRBD2. This CDR3 is built from 22 residues. Germline V CDR1 and CDR2: SGDLS, YYNGEE. V was clipped by 4 bases and J by 5 bases; unmatched bases: 26. The CDR3 DNA reads as TGTGCCAGCAGCACACCAGCCCAAGGGACTAGCGGAGGATTGGGTTCGGACAATGAGCAGTTCTTC. Residues: CASSTPAQGTSGGLGSDNEQFF.

This rearrangement joins TRBV30 to TRBJ2-5; no clear D. CDR3 length equals 12 residues. Trimming left V 5 bases short and J 5 bases short, with 12 bases between. Germline-derived CDR1 and CDR2 are GTSNPN and SVGIG (reference sequence). CDR3 region: CAWRPSDETQYF. The CDR3 region has the DNA TGTGCCTGGCGCCCCAGCGACGAGACCCAGTACTTC.

This chain connects TRBV29-1 to TRBJ1-2, with no clear D. The length of the CDR3 is 14 residues. Germline V CDR1 and CDR2: SQVTM, ANQGSEA. Trimming shortened V by 2 bases and J by 0 bases, and 10 bases separated the two germline ends. The CDR3, as DNA: TGCAGCGTTGAACACCCAGGTCCTAACTATGGCTACACCTTC. This encodes CSVEHPGPNYGYTF. The whole variable domain, filled in from reference TRBV29-1 and TRBJ1-2, reads SAVISQKPSRDICQRGTSLTIQCQVDSQVTMMFWYRQQPGQSLTLIATANQGSEATYESGFVIDKFPISRPNLTFSTLTVSNMSPEDSSIYLCSVEHPGPNYGYTFGSGTRLTVV.

The chain links TRBV7-2 to TRBJ2-3; TRBD2 is a possible D gene (5 bases). V was shortened by 5 bases and J by 6 bases, with 12 bases between the two germline ends. Germline CDR1 is SGHTA and CDR2 is FQGNSA. This CDR3 region has 13 residues. The CDR3 spells CASSLGLTDTQYF. CDR3 nucleotide sequence: TGTGCCAGCAGCCTCGGACTGACCGATACGCAGTATTTT.

The chain recombines TRBV27 with TRBJ2-1; 7 nucleotides align to TRBD1. The junction had 13 bases not matched to a gene; V was cut back by 6 bases and J by 8 bases. CDR1 and CDR2 from the germline V gene are MNHEY and SMNVEV (reference sequence). This CDR3 contains 15 residues. The CDR3, as DNA: TGTGCCAGCAGGGTTCGACAGGGCGGTATCGATGAGCAGTTCTTC. This codes for CASRVRQGGIDEQFF.

The chain has TRBV28 and TRBJ1-5; TRBD1 is a possible D gene (5 bases). The CDR3 is made up of 15 amino acids. The germline gives CDR1 MDHEN, CDR2 SYDVKM. V was shortened by 2 bases and J by 0 bases, with 8 bases between the two germline ends. The CDR3 here is CASSLPQGSNQPQHF. In DNA form, the CDR3 reads TGTGCCAGCAGTTTACCGCAGGGTAGCAATCAGCCCCAGCATTTT.

This sequence joins TRBV4-2 and TRBJ1-2; tentatively, D is TRBD1 (5 bases). Germline lookup yields CDR1 LGHNA and CDR2 YNFKEQ. Trimming removed 4 bases at V and 6 bases at J, with 18 bases between. CDR3 length: 15 residues. This CDR3 reads CASSPERGSRDGYTF. The CDR3 DNA is TGTGCCAGCAGCCCGGAGCGGGGGTCCCGGGATGGCTACACCTTC.

This chain connects TRBV13 to TRBJ2-1, with 8 bases fitting TRBD2. CDR1 and CDR2 (germline): PRHDT, FYEKMQ (reference sequence). V lost 5 bases, J lost 2 bases, and 26 bases stayed unmatched. The CDR3 consists of 22 residues. The CDR3 region has the DNA TGTGCCAGCAGCCCCCGTATTAGCGGGGACCTTATAACAAAGAGGACCTACAATGAGCAGTTCTTC. Amino acids: CASSPRISGDLITKRTYNEQFF.

The chain recombines TRBV4-3 with TRBJ2-7; 7 nucleotides agree with TRBD1. The CDR3 length is 14 residues. CDR1 LGHNA and CDR2 YSLEER come from the germline V gene. The V segment lost 1 base and the J segment 3 bases; nucleotides outside the gene matches: 3. CDR3 sequence: CASSQGQGVYEQYF. CDR3 DNA: TGCGCCAGCAGCCAAGGACAGGGAGTCTACGAGCAGTACTTC.

The V gene is TRBV7-9, the J gene TRBJ1-1, with D possibly matching TRBD1 (5 bases). The CDR3 spans 13 residues. Germline-derived CDR1 and CDR2 are SEHNR and FQNEAQ (reference sequence). Between the trimmed V and J ends, which lost 0 bases and 8 bases, there was a span of 10 bases. The chain's CDR3 is CASSLAFGGEAFF. The CDR3 DNA reads TGTGCCAGCAGCTTAGCGTTTGGGGGGGAAGCTTTCTTT.

This chain uses TRBV19 with TRBJ1-4; D possibly corresponds to TRBD1 (6 bases). The CDR3 spans 15 residues. The germline CDR1 and CDR2 sequences are LNHDA and SQIVND (reference sequence). V lost 1 base and J 8 bases, leaving 14 bases between the germline ends. CDR3 bases: TGTGCCAGTAGTATAGGCGGACAGTCGGGGGAAAAACTGTTTTTT. It is translated as CASSIGGQSGEKLFF.

The rearrangement uses TRBV6-5 and TRBJ1-1; 9 bases align to TRBD1. The CDR3 runs 13 residues. Trimming at V came to 5 bases and at J to 10 bases, leaving 8 bases not matched to a gene. Germline V gene data show CDR1 as MNHEY and CDR2 as SVGAGI. The CDR3 DNA follows: TGTGCCAGCAGTCGTACAGGGGGCATTGGAGCTTTCTTT. Its protein product is CASSRTGGIGAFF.